The 11 T cell receptor beta chains given below trace back to one sample, sequenced in a study of glioma-infiltrating T cells. Using RNA template, CDR3s of TCR alpha and beta were amplified with iRepertoire arm-PCR. MiXCR, applied by TCRdb to the multiplex PCR reads, yields one record per CDR3 protein. Altogether 100,000 to 150,000 distinct CDR3 sequences are present, roughly 25% being singletons, with the ten largest covering 12% to 15%. Sequenced: glioma tissue, nonneoplastic brain tissue, or PBMCs (not recorded which). Source of these receptors: a human donor with low-grade glioma or glioblastoma, undergoing nonglioma brain surgery, or in good health (not recorded which).

This clonotype has at least ten counts. The chain carries TRBV7-9 and TRBJ2-1; 7 positions match TRBD1. The V gene end was trimmed by 4 bases and the J gene end by 3 bases; junction bases not matched to a gene: 6. Germline CDR1 is SEHNR and CDR2 is FQNEAQ (reference sequence). The CDR3 contains 15 residues. The CDR3 is CASSSVTGLYNEQFF. CDR3 sequence (DNA): TGTGCCAGCAGCTCCGTGACAGGGCTCTACAATGAGCAGTTCTTC.

The chain recombines TRBV5-1 with TRBJ2-3, with 8 nucleotides matching TRBD2. The CDR3 totals 15 residues. Germline values: CDR1 SGHRS, CDR2 YFSETQ. Unmatched junction bases numbered 9, after V lost 8 bases and J lost 1 base. The CDR3 loop is CASNSMTSGTDTQYF. The CDR3 region has the DNA TGCGCCAGTAACTCGATGACTAGCGGCACAGATACGCAGTATTTT.

The V gene is TRBV19, the J gene TRBJ2-7; tentatively, D is TRBD2 (6 bases). Germline CDR1 reads LNHDA; CDR2 reads SQIVND (reference sequence). The ends were cut back, 5 bases at V and 0 bases at J, with 11 bases in the middle. CDR3 length equals 14 residues. CDR3 loop: CASSPGTRSYEQYF. The CDR3 DNA sequence: TGTGCCAGTAGTCCCGGGACTCGCTCCTACGAGCAGTACTTC.

This clonotype was counted at least ten times. This chain uses TRBV28 with TRBJ1-4; possible D gene TRBD1, 5 bases. The V gene lost 6 bases and the J gene lost 5 bases, with 13 bases spanning the gap. Germline CDR1 is MDHEN and CDR2 is SYDVKM. The CDR3 runs to 14 residues. The CDR3, as DNA: TGTGCCAGCAGGCTAGGGGAGATGAATGAAAAACTGTTTTTT. Residues: CASRLGEMNEKLFF.

This clonotype was seen a few times. The genes are TRBV4-1 and TRBJ2-1; D may be TRBD2 (5 bases). Germline assignment: CDR1 MGHRA and CDR2 YSYEKL. The CDR3 extends over 13 amino acids. V was trimmed by 0 bases and J by 8 bases, leaving 8 bases between them. The CDR3 coding sequence is TGCGCCAGCAGCCAAGATGGAGGTTATGAGCAGTTCTTC. This encodes CASSQDGGYEQFF.

This clonotype was recorded at least ten times. V is TRBV29-1 and J is TRBJ2-2, with D tentatively TRBD2 (7 bases). The V end lost 6 bases, the J end lost 6 bases, and 20 bases lay between the germline ends. Germline lookup yields CDR1 SQVTM and CDR2 ANQGSEA. CDR3 size: 15 residues. The CDR3 DNA sequence: TGCAGCGTAACGACAGGAGGGAGGGGAGCCGGGGAGCTGTTTTTT. Protein: CSVTTGGRGAGELFF.

This clonotype was seen only a few times. The rearrangement uses TRBV11-2 and TRBJ2-4; possibly TRBD2 for D (5 bases). CDR1 and CDR2 (germline): SGHAT, FQNNGV. The CDR3 spans 15 residues. The germline V and J ends were trimmed by 5 bases and 3 bases, with 14 bases remaining between them. In nucleotides, the CDR3 is TGTGCCAGCAGCCCAGAGGGTTTTGTCAAAAACATTCAGTACTTC. Translating it yields CASSPEGFVKNIQYF.

The table lists this clonotype with a few counts. This chain uses TRBV29-1 with TRBJ2-7; 7 nucleotides line up with TRBD1. The germline V gene has CDR1 SQVTM and CDR2 ANQGSEA. This CDR3 spans 13 amino acids. V shed 4 bases, J shed 5 bases, and the junction held 8 bases outside the gene matches. In DNA form, the CDR3 reads TGCAGCGTTGCCGACAGGGTAGTCCACGAGCAGTACTTC. Its protein product is CSVADRVVHEQYF.

The chain combines TRBV29-1 with TRBJ2-7; the D is unclear. The germline gives CDR1 SQVTM, CDR2 ANQGSEA. The CDR3 has 12 amino acids. The V and J ends lost 3 bases and 3 bases respectively, with 9 bases between them. CDR3 DNA sequence: TGCAGCGTTGAGAACGCGATCTACGAGCAGTACTTC. This codes for CSVENAIYEQYF.

This clonotype appeared a few times. The chain uses TRBV10-3 and TRBJ1-2; D is uncertain. This CDR3 is built from 12 residues. Germline V gene lookup returns CDR1 ENHRY and CDR2 SYGVKD. V was shortened by 0 bases and J by 7 bases, with 6 bases between the two germline ends. This CDR3 is CAISESMGGYTF. In nucleotides, the CDR3 is TGTGCCATCAGTGAGTCGATGGGTGGCTACACCTTC.

Worth noting for this clonotype: Relative to the germline gene, one junction end is altered; a read error may explain this. The V gene is TRBV27, the J gene TRBJ1-1; perhaps TRBD1 as D (5 bases). The CDR3 extends over 15 amino acids. The germline V gene has CDR1 MNHEY and CDR2 SMNVEV (reference sequence). In DNA form, the CDR3 reads TGTGCCAGCAGTTTATCGCTCGTGGGACCCACTGGAGCTTTCTTT. It yields the protein CASSLSLVGPTGAFF.